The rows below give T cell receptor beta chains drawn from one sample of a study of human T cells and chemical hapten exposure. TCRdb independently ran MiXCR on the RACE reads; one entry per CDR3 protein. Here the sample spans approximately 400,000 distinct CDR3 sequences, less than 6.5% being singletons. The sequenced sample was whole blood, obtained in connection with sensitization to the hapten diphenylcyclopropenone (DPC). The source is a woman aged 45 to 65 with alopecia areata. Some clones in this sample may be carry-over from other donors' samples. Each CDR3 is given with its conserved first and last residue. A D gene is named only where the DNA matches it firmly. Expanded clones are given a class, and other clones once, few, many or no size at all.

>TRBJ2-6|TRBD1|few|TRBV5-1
TGCGCCAGCAGCTTGGAGGGACAGGGGGTAGCTGGGGCCAACGTCCTGACTTTC
CASSLEGQGVAGANVLTF
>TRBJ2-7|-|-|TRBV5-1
TGCGCCAGCAGCTATGAAGGGTCCTCCTACGAGCAGTACTTC
CASSYEGSSYEQYF
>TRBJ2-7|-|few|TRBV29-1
TGCAGCGTTGAATCAGACATCCCCTACGAGCAGTACTTC
CSVESDIPYEQYF
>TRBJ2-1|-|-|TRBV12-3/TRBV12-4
TGTGCCAGCAGTTTCAAGGGAGACAATGAGCAGTTCTTC
CASSFKGDNEQFF
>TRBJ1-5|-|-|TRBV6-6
TGTGCCAGCAGTTACTCGACTGGGGAACAGCCCCAGCATTTT
CASSYSTGEQPQHF
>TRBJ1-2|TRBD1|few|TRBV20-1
TGCAGTGCCTCCCAGGGGGGCCGCTATGGCTACACCTTC
CSASQGGRYGYTF
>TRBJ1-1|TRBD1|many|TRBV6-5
TGTGCCAGCTTGGGGGGACAGGGCAACACTGAAGCTTTCTTT
CASLGGQGNTEAFF
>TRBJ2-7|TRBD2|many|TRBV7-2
TGTGCCAGCAGCCCCGTGAGCGGGAAAGGGTACGAGCAGTACTTC
CASSPVSGKGYEQYF
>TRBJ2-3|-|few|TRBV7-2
TGTGCCAGCAGCCCCATCGGACCCCGAAAGGGGACAGATACGCAGTATTTT
CASSPIGPRKGTDTQYF
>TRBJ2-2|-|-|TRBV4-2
TGTGCCAGCAGCCAAGGGGGCAGGGATTGGGCCGGGGAGCTGTTTTTT
CASSQGGRDWAGELFF
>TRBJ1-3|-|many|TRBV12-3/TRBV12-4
TGTGCCAGCAGTCCCTTGGAATGGACTGGAAACACCATATATTTT
CASSPLEWTGNTIYF
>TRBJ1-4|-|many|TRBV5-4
TGTGCCAGCAGCGATGGGACACACCCTAATGAAAAACTGTTTTTT
CASSDGTHPNEKLFF
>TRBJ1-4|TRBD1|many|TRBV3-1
TGTGCCAGCAGCCAAAGACAGGGGAATGAAAAACTGTTTTTT
CASSQRQGNEKLFF
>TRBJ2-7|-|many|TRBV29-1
TGCAGCGTGGAAGATCCTGGGATCTACGAGCAGTACTTC
CSVEDPGIYEQYF
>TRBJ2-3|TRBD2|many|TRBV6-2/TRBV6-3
TGTGCCAGCCGGACTAGCGGGAGCACAGATACGCAGTATTTT
CASRTSGSTDTQYF
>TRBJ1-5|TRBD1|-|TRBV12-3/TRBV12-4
TGTGCCAGCAGCCGGGGACAGGCCCAGCCCCAGCATTTT
CASSRGQAQPQHF
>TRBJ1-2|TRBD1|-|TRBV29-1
TGCAGTGTTTGGGACAGGGGTGACTATGGCTACACCTTC
CSVWDRGDYGYTF
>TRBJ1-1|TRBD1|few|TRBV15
TGTGCCACCAGCAGAGATCGAACAGGGGGCGATACTGAAGCTTTCTTT
CATSRDRTGGDTEAFF
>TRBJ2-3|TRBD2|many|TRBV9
TGTGCCAGCAGCATACTAGCGGGGGCCTCAGATACGCAGTATTTT
CASSILAGASDTQYF
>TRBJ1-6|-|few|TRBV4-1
TGCGCCAGCAGCCGCCCGAATTCGGTAGATAATTCACCCCTCCACTTT
CASSRPNSVDNSPLHF
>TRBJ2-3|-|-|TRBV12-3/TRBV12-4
TGTGCCAGCAGCACCGGGCAGGGACCGACGCAGTATTTT
CASSTGQGPTQYF
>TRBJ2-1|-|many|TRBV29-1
TGCAGCGTTGAAGATATGGACTACAATGAGCAGTTCTTC
CSVEDMDYNEQFF
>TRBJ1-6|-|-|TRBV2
TGTGCTTGGAGGGGTAATTCACCCCTCCACTTT
CAWRGNSPLHF
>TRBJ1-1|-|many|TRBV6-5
TGTGCCAGCAATAACGGGGCTTTGCGTCCAGGTGAAGCTTTCTTT
CASNNGALRPGEAFF
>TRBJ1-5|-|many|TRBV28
TGTGCCAGCAGTTTATTCAAAACAGGGAATCAGCCCCAGCATTTT
CASSLFKTGNQPQHF
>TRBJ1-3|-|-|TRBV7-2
TGTGCCAGCAGCTTAGCTCAGCTATCCTCTGGAAACACCATATATTTT
CASSLAQLSSGNTIYF
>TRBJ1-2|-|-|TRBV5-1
TGCGCCAGCAGCTTTGAGGACGGCGGAGGCTACACCTTC
CASSFEDGGGYTF
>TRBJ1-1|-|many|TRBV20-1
TGCAGTGCTAGCTCTACCGGGGCAGGGTGGGTCACTGAAGCTTTCTTT
CSASSTGAGWVTEAFF
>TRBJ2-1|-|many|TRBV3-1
TGTGCCAGCAGCCAAGAAGGGGGTATAAAGAAGTTCTTC
CASSQEGGIKKFF
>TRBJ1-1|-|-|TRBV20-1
TGCAGTGCTAGAGATTGGGGCAGGGAAGCTTTCTTT
CSARDWGREAFF
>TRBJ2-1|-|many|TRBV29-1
TGCAGCGTTGAAGGGGTAGCCTACAATGAGCAGTTCTTC
CSVEGVAYNEQFF
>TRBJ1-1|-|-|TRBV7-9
TGTGCCAGCAGCGTACCACGAGGGGAAGCTTTCTTT
CASSVPRGEAFF
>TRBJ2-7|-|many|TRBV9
TGTGCCAGCAGCGTAAGCGATTCCTACGAGCAGTACTTC
CASSVSDSYEQYF
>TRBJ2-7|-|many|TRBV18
TGTGCCAGCTCACTCACTCGGGCCTCCTACGAGCAGTACTTC
CASSLTRASYEQYF
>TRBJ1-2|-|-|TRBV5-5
TGTGCCAGCGTTGGAAACCTAGGACCCTCTTATGGCTACACCTTC
CASVGNLGPSYGYTF
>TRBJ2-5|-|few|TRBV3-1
TGTGCCAGCAGCCAAGATTTGCGGCAAGAGACCCAGTACTTC
CASSQDLRQETQYF